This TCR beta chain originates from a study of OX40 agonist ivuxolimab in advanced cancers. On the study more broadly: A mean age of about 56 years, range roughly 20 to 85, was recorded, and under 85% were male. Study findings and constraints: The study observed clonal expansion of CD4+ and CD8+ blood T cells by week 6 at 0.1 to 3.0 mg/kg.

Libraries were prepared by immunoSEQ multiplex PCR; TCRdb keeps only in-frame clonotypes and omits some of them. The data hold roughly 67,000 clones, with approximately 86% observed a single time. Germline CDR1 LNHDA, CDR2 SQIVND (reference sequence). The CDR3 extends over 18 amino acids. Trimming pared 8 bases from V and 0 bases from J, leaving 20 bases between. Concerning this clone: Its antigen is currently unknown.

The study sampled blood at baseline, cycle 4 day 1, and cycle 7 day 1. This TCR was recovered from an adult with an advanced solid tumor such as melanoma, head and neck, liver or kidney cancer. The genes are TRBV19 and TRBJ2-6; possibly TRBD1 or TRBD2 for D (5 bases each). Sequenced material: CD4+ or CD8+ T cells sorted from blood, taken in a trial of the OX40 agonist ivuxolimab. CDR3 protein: CASRLTGRGVSGANVLTF. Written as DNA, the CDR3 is TGTGCCAGTCGTTTGACGGGACGGGGAGTCTCTGGGGCCAACGTCCTGACTTTC.